This TCR beta chain stems from a study of blood T cells in healthy people across ages (dated by TCRdb to the mid-2010s). Looking at the study overall: In model experiments, template switching captured roughly one uniquely barcoded TCR beta cDNA molecule for every two T cells. The donors were split into four age groups: young (average 16 years), middle-aged (roughly 40), aged (approximately 60) and long-lived (approximately 89). The study analyzed two additional independent replicas of 1 million unique cDNA reads from the same blood draw for two donors, one aged 18 to 29 and one aged 80 or older. The study measured age-related changes in TCR beta repertoire diversity using deep sequencing normalized with unique cDNA molecular identifiers. Donors of different ages were randomly distributed across sequencing lanes to avoid experimental bias. What the authors observed across the whole study: Observed TCR beta diversity per million T cells fell roughly linearly with age, and a significant reduction was already apparent by age roughly 40. The long-lived group showed more naive CD4+ T cells, fewer expanded clones and increased TCR diversity than the aged group, suggesting age selection. Because the CMV infection status of the donors was unknown, age-related changes in expanded clonotypes may potentially have been confounded. Observed TCR beta diversity correlated strongly with the percentage of naive T cells measured by flow cytometry. Estimates of total diversity from one million sequenced T cells were regarded as lower bounds and underestimates. Bulk unsorted PBMC profiling prevented conclusive comparison of naive and antigen-experienced compartments.

In its sample, this clonotype was seen a few times. There is no known antigen for this receptor. No much larger clonotype is one base removed from it; base qualities were not supplied. Systemically healthy Caucasian individuals from Russia, some 36 in total and aged about 6 to 90 years, were included as donors. Around 9.7 milliliters of peripheral blood were collected from each donor into EDTA-treated Vacutainer tubes. Ficoll-Paque density-gradient centrifugation was used to isolate PBMCs, with at least 6 million obtained per sample. Trizol reagent was used to extract total RNA from PBMCs, with at least 5 micrograms per sample. For every donor, an aliquot of PBMCs went through flow cytometry to measure the percentages of naive CD45RAhigh/CD27high T cells. Library preparation used 5' RACE. The sample was run on an Illumina HiSeq 2500. A second roughly 7 to 12 cycle PCR used a sample-barcoded 5' primer and a J-beta primer mix. A template-switch 5' adaptor carrying 12 random nucleotides introduced a unique molecular identifier onto each TCR beta cDNA molecule. Each sample yielded at least 3 million CDR3-containing paired-end reads. All of the RNA was converted into first-strand cDNA using the Mint cDNA synthesis kit, with a TRBC-specific oligonucleotide serving as the primer. After uracil-DNA glycosylase treatment, a first 18-cycle PCR used universal primers M1SS and BC2_uni_R on all cDNA. From the authors' description of their analysis: For normalization, 1 million high-quality reads were randomly selected from each sample, with every read carrying a distinct molecular identifier. Reads sharing molecular identifiers were discarded rather than binned into consensus sequences. MiTCR, run with a Q25 quality threshold and the strictest error-elimination algorithm, handled CDR3 identification, clonotype clustering and error correction. A nonparametric unseen species model with Euler transformation was used to estimate a lower bound on total TCR beta diversity. TCRdb trimmed public reads at Q25 via fastp, called clones via MiXCR and kept in-frame beta chains. Under each unique CDR3 protein, matching rows form one entry showing the most common genes and DNA. TCRdb assigned the V and J calls; the authors' analysis was not used. Counted in this sample were about 1.6 million distinct CDR3 sequences; about 32% of them appeared once. 11% of the sample is in the top ten clones.

CDR3 length: 13 amino acids, cysteine to phenylalanine. Only the CDR3 part of the read is kept: 39 bases, read in frame from the first base. CDR1 is given as SEHNR and CDR2 as FQNEAQ, both from the germline V gene (reference sequence). V loses 5 bases of germline sequence and J loses 3 bases, and the interval between the two ends is 10 bases. Sequencing input: blood. Recombination joined TRBV7-9 with TRBJ1-1; the D gene remains uncertain. The receptor comes from a woman aged 25 to 39 in good health. The CDR3 protein sequence reads: CASSPPVDTEAFF. The DNA is TGTGCCAGCAGCCCCCCGGTGGACACTGAAGCTTTCTTT.